This TCR beta chain was observed in a study of blood T cell repertoires in COVID-19. Overall study context: PBMCs, B-cell-depleted T cells, or T cells were the source of the cDNA or gDNA that made up the material.

The length of the CDR3 is 14 residues. The germline V gene has CDR1 LNHDA and CDR2 SQIVND (reference sequence). V lost 6 bases to trimming and J lost 4 bases, with 15 bases between them. TCRdb's table, derived via immunoSEQ multiplex PCR, lists solely in-frame clones and lacks some. Among about 220,000 clones listed, approximately 83% were seen once. The chain has TRBV19 and TRBJ1-2; tentative D call: TRBD1 (6 bases). This TCR was recovered from a woman aged 45-65 years who had been exposed to COVID-19. The source material was PBMCs or T cells enriched from blood (not recorded which). The CDR3 spells CASSLGGVSYGYTF. As DNA, the CDR3 is TGTGCCAGTAGCCTAGGGGGGGTCTCCTATGGCTACACCTTC.